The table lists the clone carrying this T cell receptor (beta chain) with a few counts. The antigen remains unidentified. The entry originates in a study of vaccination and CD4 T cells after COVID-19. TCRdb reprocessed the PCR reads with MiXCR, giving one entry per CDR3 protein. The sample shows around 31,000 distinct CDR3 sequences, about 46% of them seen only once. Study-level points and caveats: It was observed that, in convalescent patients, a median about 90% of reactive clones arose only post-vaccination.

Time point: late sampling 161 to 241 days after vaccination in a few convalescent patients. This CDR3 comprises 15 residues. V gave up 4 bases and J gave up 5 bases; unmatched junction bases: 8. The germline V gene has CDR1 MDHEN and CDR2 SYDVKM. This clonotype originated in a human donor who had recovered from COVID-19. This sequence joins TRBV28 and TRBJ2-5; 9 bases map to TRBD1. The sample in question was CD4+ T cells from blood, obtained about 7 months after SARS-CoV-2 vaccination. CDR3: CASSSTGGLRETQYF. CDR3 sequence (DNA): TGTGCCAGCAGTTCGACAGGGGGTCTACGTGAGACCCAGTACTTC.